The rows below give T cell receptor beta chains drawn from one sample of a study of T cells in tuberculosis. The data were produced by immunoSEQ multiplex PCR, yet TCRdb's version contains in-frame clones alone and is incomplete. The sample carries tens of thousands of clones, 81% recorded once. The sample was CD1b-GMM tetramer-negative cells sorted from PBMCs. The receptors come from an adult woman with latent tuberculosis. The CDR3 runs from the conserved cysteine through the conserved F or W. Fields, in order: J gene, clone size, D gene, V gene, CDR3 protein, CDR3 DNA. The D gene is left open where the match is weak. Clone size is shown for a subset of rows, as once, few, many or a class of expanded clone.

TRBJ2-5 NA TRBD1 TRBV6-6 CASSYPGQVEETQYF TGTGCCAGCAGTTACCCGGGACAGGTGGAAGAGACCCAGTACTTC
TRBJ1-1 NA NA TRBV7-3 CASSLNSRNTEAFF TGTGCCAGCAGCTTAAATAGTAGGAACACTGAAGCTTTCTTT
TRBJ1-4 NA TRBD1 TRBV19 CASSPRGTGATNEKLFF TGTGCCAGTAGTCCGCGAGGGACAGGAGCAACTAATGAAAAACTGTTTTTT
TRBJ1-1 NA NA TRBV10-3 CAISKTENTEAFF TGTGCCATCAGTAAAACAGAGAACACTGAAGCTTTCTTT
TRBJ2-2 medium-sized TRBD1 TRBV10-3 CATEDRADTGELFF TGTGCCACAGAGGACAGGGCGGACACCGGGGAGCTGTTTTTT
TRBJ1-5 NA TRBD1 TRBV12-5 CASALGQGFQPQHF TGTGCTAGTGCCCTTGGACAGGGATTTCAGCCCCAGCATTTT
TRBJ2-3 NA TRBD1 TRBV13 CASSSRTGAGDTQYF TGTGCCAGCAGCTCCCGGACAGGGGCCGGAGATACGCAGTATTTT
TRBJ1-1 NA NA TRBV18 CASSPRKATSEAFF TGTGCCAGCTCACCGAGGAAAGCGACTAGTGAAGCTTTCTTT
TRBJ2-1 NA NA TRBV18 CASSRLPGDNEQFF TGTGCCAGCTCACGCCTCCCCGGGGACAATGAGCAGTTCTTC
TRBJ2-7 NA TRBD2 TRBV10-1 CASTLGRLAFVEQYF TGCGCCAGCACCTTAGGGAGACTAGCGTTCGTCGAGCAGTACTTC
TRBJ1-1 NA TRBD1 TRBV6-6 CASSKGAGTEAFF TGTGCCAGCAGTAAGGGGGCTGGCACTGAAGCTTTCTTT
TRBJ1-3 few TRBD1 TRBV7-2 CASSLGRGLGNTIYF TGTGCCAGCAGCTTAGGCAGGGGGCTCGGAAACACCATATATTTT
TRBJ1-1 once TRBD1 TRBV5-8 CASSRTGGGTEAFF TGTGCCAGCAGCCGGACAGGTGGGGGCACTGAAGCTTTCTTT
TRBJ2-5 NA NA TRBV4-1 CASSQSRTAGSETQYF TGCGCCAGCAGCCAATCAAGGACAGCGGGAAGTGAGACCCAGTACTTC
TRBJ1-4 few TRBD1 TRBV18 CASSPDRGHEKLFF TGTGCCAGCTCACCGGACAGGGGGCATGAAAAACTGTTTTTT
TRBJ2-3 NA NA TRBV5-4 CASSLGAGFADTQYF TGTGCCAGCAGCTTGGGTGCGGGATTCGCAGATACGCAGTATTTT
TRBJ1-5 NA NA TRBV7-9 CASSLSGNQPQHF TGTGCCAGCAGCTTAAGCGGCAATCAGCCCCAGCATTTT
TRBJ2-3 once TRBD1 TRBV18 CASSPSSGTGVADTQYF TGTGCCAGCTCACCATCCTCCGGGACAGGGGTCGCAGATACGCAGTATTTT
TRBJ2-7 NA TRBD1 TRBV19 CASSLRQGFMNEQYF TGTGCCAGTAGTCTCAGACAGGGGTTTATGAACGAGCAGTACTTC
TRBJ2-1 NA TRBD2 TRBV9 CASSFSGRARGGEQFF TGTGCCAGCAGCTTTAGCGGGAGGGCCCGCGGCGGTGAGCAGTTCTTC
TRBJ2-1 NA NA TRBV7-2 CASSLERNEQLF TGTGCCAGCAGCTTAGAGAGGAATGAGCAGCTCTTC
TRBJ1-1 NA NA TRBV18 CASSPRSGESEAFF TGTGCCAGCTCACCACGTTCAGGGGAATCTGAAGCTTTCTTT
TRBJ2-1 NA TRBD2 TRBV10-2 CASSPVGGVYNEQFF TGCGCCAGCAGTCCCGTGGGGGGGGTTTACAATGAGCAGTTCTTC
TRBJ2-5 NA TRBD2 TRBV14 CASSQPQRGGGETQYF TGTGCCAGCAGCCAGCCCCAGCGGGGGGGCGGGGAGACCCAGTACTTC
TRBJ2-5 NA NA TRBV7-9 CASSLAGLAKPLGEETQYF TGTGCCAGCAGCTTAGCGGGCCTAGCGAAGCCCCTAGGTGAAGAGACCCAGTACTTC
TRBJ1-5 NA TRBD1 TRBV6-5 CASSADRGWGQPQHF TGTGCCAGCAGTGCTGACAGGGGATGGGGTCAGCCCCAGCATTTT
TRBJ1-6 few TRBD1 TRBV7-2 CASSHRGSPLHF TGTGCCAGCAGCCACAGGGGATCACCCCTCCACTTT
TRBJ2-1 NA TRBD2 TRBV7-2 CASSSGTSGGDEQFF TGTGCCAGCAGCTCCGGGACTAGCGGGGGGGATGAGCAGTTCTTC